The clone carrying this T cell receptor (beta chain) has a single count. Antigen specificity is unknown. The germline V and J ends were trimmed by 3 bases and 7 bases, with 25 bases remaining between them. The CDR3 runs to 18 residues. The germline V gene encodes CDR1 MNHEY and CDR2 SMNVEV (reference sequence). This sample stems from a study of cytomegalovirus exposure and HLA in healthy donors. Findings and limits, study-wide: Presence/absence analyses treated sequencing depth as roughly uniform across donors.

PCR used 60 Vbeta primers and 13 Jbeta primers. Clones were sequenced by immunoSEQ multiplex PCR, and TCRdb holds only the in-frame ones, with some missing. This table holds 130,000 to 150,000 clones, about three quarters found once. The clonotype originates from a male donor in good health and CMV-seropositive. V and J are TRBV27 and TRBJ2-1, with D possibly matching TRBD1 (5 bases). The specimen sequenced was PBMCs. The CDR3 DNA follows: TGTGCCAGCAGTTTGGGGCCGCCGGGCAGCCCCTCTTGGAATGAGCAGTTCTTC. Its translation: CASSLGPPGSPSWNEQFF.